Listed here is a single T cell receptor beta chain. The sample originates from a study of shared clonotypes between healthy human individuals. Repertoires were generated with immunoSEQ multiplex PCR, while TCRdb's copy carries only in-frame clones and drops some. The sample lists approximately 2.5 million clones, over 85% occurring once. The CDR3 is made up of 15 amino acids. With 5 bases removed from V and 4 bases from J, the gap between germline ends came to 15 bases. Germline CDR1 and CDR2: SGHVS and FNYEAQ. The clonotype originates from a man aged 18-30 years in good health. V gene TRBV7-6 combines with J gene TRBJ1-3; possible D gene TRBD1, 6 bases. Sequencing used naive CD4+ T cells sorted from blood. The subset: CD45RA+ positively selected. CDR3 sequence (DNA): TGTGCCAGCAGCCCCCCCACAGGGTACGGAAACACCATATATTTT. Translated, it gives CASSPPTGYGNTIYF.